This T cell receptor (beta chain) was sequenced for a study of blood T cells in healthy people across ages. The study's findings and limits: Strongly correlated with naive T cell percentage was TCR beta diversity. It was not known whether donors were CMV positive (a possible confounder of expanded clonotype changes). Per-million-T-cell TCR beta diversity fell roughly linearly with age.

Sample donors were healthy Caucasian individuals that came from Russia, aged roughly 6 to 90. The CDR3 runs to 14 residues. CDR1 is LGHDT, CDR2 YNNKEL, per germline (reference sequence). V shed 2 bases and J 2 bases; nucleotides not matched to a gene: 2. Then a second PCR, running roughly 7 to 11 cycles, was carried out with a sample-barcoded 5' primer and a J-beta primer mix. MiXCR, applied by TCRdb to the 5' RACE reads, yields one record per CDR3 protein. The sample has about 1.6 million distinct CDR3 sequences, almost 35% seen once. This clonotype was observed at least ten times. Its specificity is not known.

The rearrangement links TRBV3-1 to TRBJ2-5, with TRBD2 matching over 7 bases. Sequencing was done on a sample of blood. This sequence was found in a young woman in good health. CDR3: CASSQTRGQETQYF. The CDR3 DNA reads TGTGCCAGCAGCCAAACGCGGGGGCAAGAGACCCAGTACTTC.